These 32 T cell receptor beta chains were sequenced from one sample in a study of cytomegalovirus exposure and HLA in healthy donors. With 60 Vbeta and 13 Jbeta primers, the PCR was carried out. Generated by immunoSEQ multiplex PCR, the TCRdb table keeps only in-frame clones and is missing some. Found here are approximately 300,000 clones, 84% of them singletons; the top ten hold 2% to 2.5%. The sample was PBMCs. The receptors shown here come from a woman in her thirties or forties in good health and CMV-seropositive.

This clone was observed a handful of times. The genes are TRBV12-5 and TRBJ2-1; D is ambiguous. Germline V gives CDR1 LGHNT, CDR2 FRNRAP. The CDR3 is made up of 12 amino acids. V shed 3 bases and J shed 5 bases, with 5 bases lying between them. CDR3 in DNA: TGTGCTAGTGGTTTCCGGGACAATGAGCAGTTCTTC. Amino acid sequence: CASGFRDNEQFF.

This clone was observed a single time. V usage is TRBV30 and J usage is TRBJ2-7; no reliable D call. Germline V lookup: CDR1 GTSNPN, CDR2 SVGIG (reference sequence). V gave up 5 bases and J gave up 4 bases, with 9 bases separating them. The CDR3 covers 11 residues. CDR3 loop: CAWAARYEQYF. The DNA of the CDR3 is TGTGCCTGGGCGGCCCGTTACGAGCAGTACTTC.

The chain links TRBV27 to TRBJ2-1; 11 bases agree with TRBD2. The CDR3 loop spans 15 amino acids. Germline-derived CDR1 and CDR2 are MNHEY and SMNVEV (reference sequence). The junction had 2 bases not matched to a gene; V was cut back by 7 bases and J by 0 bases. CDR3 in amino acids: CASTTSGSSYNEQFF. The CDR3 DNA follows: TGTGCCAGCACCACTAGCGGGAGCTCCTACAATGAGCAGTTCTTC.

The chain links TRBV28 to TRBJ2-7; a possible D gene is TRBD2 (6 bases). Trimming pared 6 bases from V and 2 bases from J, leaving 20 bases between. Germline lookup yields CDR1 MDHEN and CDR2 SYDVKM. The CDR3 is made up of 16 amino acids. CDR3 nucleotides: TGTGCCAGCAGCCCAATCGGAGGGTTCATTGCCTACGAGCAGTACTTC. It specifies CASSPIGGFIAYEQYF. Supplemented by reference TRBV28 and TRBJ2-7, the full variable domain reads DVKVTQSSRYLVKRTGEKVFLECVQDMDHENMFWYRQDPGLGLRLIYFSYDVKMKEKGDIPEGYSVSREKKERFSLILESASTNQTSMYLCASSPIGGFIAYEQYFGPGTRLTVT.

The rearrangement uses TRBV5-1 and TRBJ2-3; possible D gene TRBD2, 6 bases. Trimming stripped 3 bases from V and 2 bases from J, with 13 bases between. The CDR3 runs to 15 residues. The germline CDR1 and CDR2 sequences are SGHRS and YFSETQ. This chain's CDR3 is CASSSEAGPTDTQYF. In DNA, the CDR3 is TGCGCCAGCAGCTCGGAAGCGGGCCCCACAGATACGCAGTATTTT.

CDR3 bases: TGTGCCAGCAGCTACCGGGACAGGATCTACGAGCAGTACTTC. Translated, it gives CASSYRDRIYEQYF. The rearrangement uses TRBV5-8 and TRBJ2-7; TRBD1 matches at 8 bases. This CDR3 has 14 amino acids. Germline values: CDR1 SGHTS, CDR2 YDEGEE. The V and J ends lost 3 bases and 3 bases, in that order; junction bases with no gene match: 5.

This clone is a singleton in its sample. The rearrangement links TRBV11-3 to TRBJ2-1; 8 bases map to TRBD2. The junction had 9 bases not matched to a gene; V was cut back by 5 bases and J by 0 bases. The CDR3 runs to 17 residues. Germline CDR1 is SGHNT and CDR2 is YENEEA. The CDR3 sequence is CASSLGFGGGSYNEQFF. The CDR3 nucleotides read TGTGCCAGCAGCCTAGGTTTCGGGGGGGGCTCCTACAATGAGCAGTTCTTC.

This chain links TRBV25-1 with TRBJ2-7; possibly TRBD2 for D (6 bases). CDR3 size: 16 residues. In germline, CDR1 is MGHDK, CDR2 SYGVNS. Trimming stripped 4 bases from V and 3 bases from J, with 19 bases between. CDR3 bases: TGTGCCAGCAGTGGACACCGGCAAGGGAGGAACTACGAGCAGTACTTC. Its protein product is CASSGHRQGRNYEQYF.

This chain links TRBV5-1 with TRBJ2-1, with D possibly matching TRBD2 (6 bases). The CDR3 is 14 residues long. The V end lost 0 bases, the J end lost 6 bases, and 10 bases lay between the germline ends. Germline-derived CDR1 and CDR2 are SGHRS and YFSETQ. As DNA, the CDR3 is TGCGCCAGCAGCTTGGTTACTAGCATCAATGAGCAGTTCTTC. Its protein is CASSLVTSINEQFF. Filled out from reference TRBV5-1 and TRBJ2-1, the complete variable domain reads KAGVTQTPRYLIKTRGQQVTLSCSPISGHRSVSWYQQTPGQGLQFLFEYFSETQRNKGNFPGRFSGRQFSNSRSEMNVSTLELGDSALYLCASSLVTSINEQFFGPGTRLTVL.

This clone has a handful of counts. This sequence joins TRBV28 and TRBJ2-5, with 10 bases matching TRBD2. The CDR3 runs to 16 residues. V shed 4 bases, J shed 7 bases, and the junction held 12 bases outside the gene matches. CDR1 MDHEN and CDR2 SYDVKM come from the germline V gene. The CDR3 sequence: CASSSGKREGRGTQYF. The DNA for the CDR3 is TGTGCCAGCAGTTCTGGGAAGCGGGAGGGCCGTGGGACCCAGTACTTC. Based on the CDR3 plus reference TRBV28 and TRBJ2-5, the full variable domain is DVKVTQSSRYLVKRTGEKVFLECVQDMDHENMFWYRQDPGLGLRLIYFSYDVKMKEKGDIPEGYSVSREKKERFSLILESASTNQTSMYLCASSSGKREGRGTQYFGPGTRLLVL.

The chain is built from TRBV25-1 and TRBJ1-6, with 9 bases matching TRBD1. Germline V gives CDR1 MGHDK, CDR2 SYGVNS. The CDR3 has 15 amino acids. After removal of 5 bases from V and 11 bases from J, the junction contained 10 bases not matched to a gene. In DNA, the CDR3 is TGTGCCAGCAGTTCCCGACAGGGGGTCATCGCACCCCTCCACTTT. This sequence encodes CASSSRQGVIAPLHF. The full variable domain, completed using reference TRBV25-1 and TRBJ1-6, is EADIYQTPRYLVIGTGKKITLECSQTMGHDKMYWYQQDPGMELHLIHYSYGVNSTEKGDLSSESTVSRIRTEHFPLTLESARPSHTSQYLCASSSRQGVIAPLHFGNGTRLTVT.

The chain carries TRBV19 and TRBJ2-2; TRBD1 matches at 10 bases. The J segment lost 7 bases and the V segment lost 1 base, leaving 6 bases of the junction unmatched. The germline gives CDR1 LNHDA, CDR2 SQIVND (reference sequence). There are 16 residues in the CDR3. CDR3 loop: CASSIVGTGEVGELFF. The DNA of the CDR3 is TGTGCCAGTAGTATAGTCGGGACAGGGGAGGTCGGGGAGCTGTTTTTT.

The rearrangement uses TRBV27 and TRBJ2-3; 8 nucleotides match TRBD2. The CDR3 has 16 amino acids. CDR1 and CDR2 (germline): MNHEY, SMNVEV (reference sequence). V lost 4 bases, J lost 3 bases, and 9 bases stayed unmatched. The CDR3 here is CASSSRPGLVTDTQYF. In nucleotides, the CDR3 is TGTGCCAGCAGTTCAAGACCGGGACTAGTGACAGATACGCAGTATTTT.

The chain has TRBV28 and TRBJ1-5; D ambiguous. The V end was cut by 3 bases, the J end by 4 bases, with 16 bases between. Germline V gene data show CDR1 as MDHEN and CDR2 as SYDVKM. The CDR3 runs 16 residues. As DNA, the CDR3 is TGTGCCAGCAGTTTCCCCACGGTGGTGAGGAATCAGCCCCAGCATTTT. Translated, it gives CASSFPTVVRNQPQHF.

The V and J genes are TRBV21-1 and TRBJ2-1; TRBD1 was called by the table and not checked on the DNA. TRBV21-1 is given as a pseudogene. There are 15 residues in the CDR3. CDR3 nucleotides: TGTGCCAGCAGCGTCACCGGGACAGTTTACAATGAGCAGTTCTTC. This codes for CASSVTGTVYNEQFF.

The V call is TRBV29-1, the J call TRBJ1-1; D unclear. The CDR3 has 12 amino acids. Germline V gene lookup returns CDR1 SQVTM and CDR2 ANQGSEA. The germline V and J ends were trimmed by 6 bases and 0 bases, with 8 bases remaining between them. The CDR3 region is CSVLNMNTEAFF. The CDR3 DNA is TGCAGCGTCCTTAACATGAACACTGAAGCTTTCTTT.

The chain combines TRBV4-2 with TRBJ2-5; 14 bases fit TRBD2. The CDR3 has 19 residues. V lost 0 bases and J lost 2; bases outside the gene matches: 8. Per the germline V gene, CDR1 is LGHNA and CDR2 is YNFKEQ. The CDR3 nucleotides read TGTGCCAGCAGCCAAGATTACCGTAGGACTAGCGGGAGGCAAGAGACCCAGTACTTC. It is translated as CASSQDYRRTSGRQETQYF.

The chain carries TRBV2 and TRBJ1-4; TRBD1 agrees at 8 bases. Germline V gene sequence: CDR1 SNHLY, CDR2 FYNNEI. V lost 6 bases, J lost 4 bases, and 4 bases stayed unmatched. The CDR3 totals 14 residues. CDR3 DNA sequence: TGTGCCAGCAGAGGGACAGGCGATAATGAAAAACTGTTTTTT. Protein: CASRGTGDNEKLFF. Filled out from reference TRBV2 and TRBJ1-4, the complete variable domain reads EPEVTQTPSHQVTQMGQEVILRCVPISNHLYFYWYRQILGQKVEFLVSFYNNEISEKSEIFDDQFSVERPDGSNFTLKIRSTKLEDSAMYFCASRGTGDNEKLFFGSGTQLSVL.

The sample holds a few counts of this clone. V usage is TRBV28 and J usage is TRBJ2-7; 12 positions match TRBD2. This CDR3 region has 16 residues. The V gene's germline CDR1 is MDHEN and CDR2 SYDVKM. The trim removed 4 bases at V and 6 bases at J, leaving 10 bases unmatched. CDR3 residues: CASSSGSSGRAGEQYF. CDR3 nucleotides: TGTGCCAGCAGTTCTGGGTCTAGCGGGAGGGCGGGCGAGCAGTACTTC.

V and J are TRBV18 and TRBJ1-3; no reliable D call. This CDR3 is built from 14 residues. In germline, CDR1 is KGHSH, CDR2 LQKENI. Trimming removed 4 bases from V and 0 bases from J, with 7 bases in between. The CDR3 DNA sequence: TGTGCCAGCTCACAGGAGTTCTCTGGAAACACCATATATTTT. This gives the protein CASSQEFSGNTIYF.

This sequence joins TRBV5-4 and TRBJ2-7, with no clear D. Trimming pared 0 bases from V and 4 bases from J, leaving 5 bases between. The CDR3 is 12 amino acids. CDR1 is SGHNT and CDR2 is YYREEE in the germline V gene (reference sequence). CDR3 sequence: CASSLASYEQYF. In DNA form, the CDR3 reads TGTGCCAGCAGCTTGGCTAGTTACGAGCAGTACTTC.

This sequence joins TRBV9 and TRBJ2-1; 8 bases line up with TRBD2. The CDR3 length is 16 residues. Unmatched junction bases numbered 13, after V lost 4 bases and J lost 7 bases. Germline CDR1 is SGDLS and CDR2 is YYNGEE. DNA for the CDR3: TGTGCCAGCAGCCAAACTAGCGGCCTGCTGAAGAATGAGCAGTTCTTC. Its protein is CASSQTSGLLKNEQFF.

The chain links TRBV9 to TRBJ1-2, with TRBD1 matching over 12 bases. The CDR3 length is 16 residues. J gave up 7 bases and V 4 bases, and 11 bases lay outside the gene matches. Germline-derived CDR1 and CDR2 are SGDLS and YYNGEE. Written as DNA, the CDR3 is TGTGCCAGCAGCCTACCGGGACAGGGGGCCCCTAGTGGCTACACCTTC. Amino acids: CASSLPGQGAPSGYTF. Full variable domain (remainder filled in from reference TRBV9 and TRBJ1-2): DSGVTQTPKHLITATGQRVTLRCSPRSGDLSVYWYQQSLDQGLQFLIQYYNGEERAKGNILERFSAQQFPDLHSELNLSSLELGDSALYFCASSLPGQGAPSGYTFGSGTRLTVV.

The chain links TRBV18 to TRBJ1-3, with TRBD1 as a possible D gene (5 bases). From germline, CDR1 is KGHSH and CDR2 LQKENI. Trimming stripped 0 bases from V and 2 bases from J, with 8 bases between. This CDR3 is 15 amino acids long. The CDR3 is CASSPPTGPGNTIYF. The DNA for the CDR3 is TGTGCCAGCTCACCACCTACAGGACCTGGAAACACCATATATTTT.

This rearrangement joins TRBV5-1 to TRBJ2-1, with TRBD1 matching over 7 bases. Looked up from germline, CDR1 is SGHRS and CDR2 is YFSETQ. The CDR3 length is 14 residues. V gave up 2 bases and J gave up 8 bases; unmatched junction bases: 7. CDR3 sequence: CASSFGTVVHEQFF. CDR3 sequence (DNA): TGCGCCAGCAGCTTTGGGACAGTGGTTCATGAGCAGTTCTTC.

This clone was detected a few times. This sequence joins TRBV7-2 and TRBJ2-7; 15 bases match TRBD2. CDR3 size: 19 residues. V lost 1 base to trimming and J lost 5 bases; unmatched junction nucleotides: 12. Germline CDR1 and CDR2: SGHTA and FQGNSA. CDR3 residues: CASSLGGRTSGRAYNEQYF. In DNA form, the CDR3 reads TGTGCCAGCAGCTTAGGGGGTAGGACTAGCGGGAGGGCTTACAACGAGCAGTACTTC.

This rearrangement joins TRBV10-2 to TRBJ2-5; D uncertain. Trimming took 7 bases from V and 3 from J, leaving 12 bases between them. Germline CDR1 and CDR2: WSHSY and SAAADI. The CDR3 is 13 residues long. CDR3: CASKSSAEETQYF. DNA of the CDR3: TGCGCCAGCAAATCAAGCGCGGAAGAGACCCAGTACTTC.

This clone was found once. This sequence joins TRBV7-3 and TRBJ2-1; the D gene is possibly TRBD2 (5 bases). The CDR3 runs to 14 residues. CDR1 and CDR2 from the germline V gene are SGHTA and FQGTGA. Trimming stripped 2 bases from V and 6 bases from J, with 11 bases between. Written as DNA, the CDR3 is TGTGCCAGCAGCTTAGGGAGAGGTGTCAATGAGCAGTTCTTC. Residues: CASSLGRGVNEQFF.

Notes on this clone: This specimen includes other DNA sequences encoding the same CDR3. The chain has TRBV9 and TRBJ2-1; 10 nucleotides line up with TRBD2. The V and J ends lost 0 bases and 8 bases, in that order; junction bases with no gene match: 5. The CDR3 is 15 amino acids. Germline CDR1 and CDR2: SGDLS and YYNGEE. The CDR3 is CASSVGGLAGDEQFF. The CDR3 DNA reads as TGTGCCAGCAGCGTAGGGGGTCTAGCGGGAGATGAGCAGTTCTTC.

The chain employs TRBV19 and TRBJ2-1; TRBD1 matches at 10 bases. The junction had 11 bases not matched to a gene; V was cut back by 3 bases and J by 6 bases. Germline loops: CDR1 LNHDA, CDR2 SQIVND (reference sequence). The CDR3 length is 17 residues. CDR3 nucleotides: TGTGCCAGTAGTATGGGGACAGGGGTCATATTTAGCAATGAGCAGTTCTTC. Amino acid sequence: CASSMGTGVIFSNEQFF.

This rearrangement joins TRBV20-1 to TRBJ2-1; D remains ambiguous. The CDR3 is made up of 10 amino acids. V gave up 6 bases and J gave up 5 bases, with 5 bases separating them. CDR1 DFQATT and CDR2 SNEGSKA come from the germline V gene (reference sequence). The CDR3 here is CSAVNNEQFF. The CDR3 DNA sequence: TGCAGTGCCGTAAACAATGAGCAGTTCTTC.

In its sample, this clone was seen once. This sequence joins TRBV27 and TRBJ2-7; 8 bases fit TRBD1. The length of the CDR3 is 17 residues. Unmatched junction bases numbered 11, after V lost 3 bases and J lost 1 base. Germline V lookup: CDR1 MNHEY, CDR2 SMNVEV (reference sequence). The CDR3 nucleotides read TGTGCCAGCAGTTTTCGCACTCCACAGGGGGGATCCTACGAGCAGTACTTC. Translation: CASSFRTPQGGSYEQYF.